This T cell receptor (beta chain) originates from a study of low-dose radiotherapy and immunotherapy resistance in tumors. Overall study: Treatment included intravenous cyclophosphamide dosed at 200 mg/m2 every two weeks, one day before radiation and immunotherapy.

Gene-specific TRAV and TRBV primers were used for first-strand cDNA, covering alpha and beta chains. TCR amplification involved 20 to 25 PCR cycles with a constant-region primer and V-primer adapter. TCRdb fed the reads into MiXCR, producing one record per CDR3 protein. The data contain some 85,000 distinct CDR3 sequences, 15% to 20% of them singletons. Indicated time point: before trial treatment. Donors received a regimen that comprised nivolumab, ipilimumab, aspirin, low-dose cyclophosphamide and low-dose radiotherapy. This clonotype was observed at least ten times. V dropped 4 bases and J dropped 1 base, with 7 bases sitting between them. The CDR3 covers 12 residues. CDR1 and CDR2 (germline): SQVTM, ANQGSEA.

The sequencing here drew on PBMCs, taken before treatment. This chain connects TRBV29-1 to TRBJ2-5; TRBD1 or TRBD2 may be the D gene (5 bases each). The receptor comes from a male donor with prostate cancer. This CDR3 is CSVGDGQETQYF. In nucleotides, the CDR3 is TGCAGCGTTGGGGACGGCCAAGAGACCCAGTACTTC.